This TCR beta chain comes out of a study of Ad26.COV2.S vaccination and SARS-CoV-2 variants (dated by TCRdb to the early 2020s). Notes on the research overall: Donors in the vaccine arm were drawn from COV1001, a phase I-IIa trial of Ad26.COV2.S in healthy adults that was multicentre, randomized, double-blind and placebo-controlled. Blinding of investigators to trial group allocation was maintained during experiments and outcome assessment. Ad26.COV2.S was administered intramuscularly at 5 x 10^10 or 1 x 10^11 viral particles, either as a single shot or as two shots given 56 days apart. TCRbeta repertoire sequencing served as the tool for gauging how specific and how broad the SARS-CoV-2-reactive T cell receptors were following Ad26.COV2.S vaccination. The TCR-sequenced set comprised about 30 samples: around 20 Ad26.COV2.S vaccine recipients, 5 placebo recipients and 8 SARS-CoV-2 convalescent individuals. Trial participants were randomized into five groups of five, in which low-dose or high-dose Ad26.COV2.S was given once or twice, or placebo was given on both occasions. Here is what the overall study found, with its caveats: Non-spike TCR breadth was comparable between vaccine and placebo recipients, consistent with the vaccine containing only spike. Compared with placebo recipients, Ad26.COV2.S recipients showed higher spike-specific TCR breadth (P = 0.0014). After vaccination, substantial breadth of spike-specific CD8+ and CD4+ T cell responses was reported. The authors noted that total T cell responses may have been underestimated by the TCR breadth and depth analyses. The study lacked the statistical power to compare responses across vaccine doses or regimens.

The immunoSEQ Assay was the method used to sequence TCRbeta CDR3 regions. After extraction, genomic DNA underwent amplification by bias-controlled multiplex PCR, followed by high-throughput sequencing. The paper's processing steps were these. To quantify the absolute abundance of every unique TCRbeta CDR3 region, sequences were collapsed and filtered. T cell fraction was estimated by normalizing TCRbeta template counts to usable DNA, with usable DNA measured through amplification of reference genes found in all nucleated cells. Repertoire TCRs were annotated as SARS-CoV-2-specific by exact matching of V gene, CDR3 amino acid sequence and J gene to a known reactive TCR set. MIRA supplied the reference SARS-CoV-2 TCR set, which was filtered for enrichment in COVID-19-positive ImmuneCODE repertoires so that public or cross-reactive TCRs were removed. Drawing on the MIRA antigens, annotated TCRs were analysed further at the level of specific ORF or position within ORF. Breadth was defined as the number of annotated unique rearrangements divided by the total number of unique productive rearrangements, and depth was defined as the summed frequency of the annotated unique rearrangements. Two-sided Wilcoxon rank-sum tests were applied when comparing TCR breadth between groups. TCRdb holds this immuneACCESS table with in-frame rearrangements only. Some clones are missing; in checked studies, unresolved V genes explain under half, and the rest has no known cause. V, J and clone size were drawn from that table, and D and trimming were deduced from the DNA. This sample is represented by about 350,000 clones; around 83% of them were singletons. Together, the top ten hold 3% to 4% of the sample.

There are a few counts of this clone. Its antigen is currently not known. The record has no base qualities; no much larger clone is one base away. The treatment or condition label of this sample denotes: around 19 received Ad26.COV2.S at low or high dose, single or two shots; about five received placebo; per-sample allocation not given. Repertoires of vaccine and placebo recipients were sequenced from samples taken on day 63 after the first injection. Between 29 July and 7 August 2020, Cohort 1b enrolled 20 to 30 adults aged 18-55 years at one site in Boston, USA. Ad26.COV2.S was a replication-incompetent adenovirus type 26 vector that expressed a prefusion-stabilized SARS-CoV-2 spike protein derived from the original Wuhan strain. The CDR1 and CDR2 encoded by the germline V gene are SGHTA and FQGNSA. The CDR3, cysteine through phenylalanine, is 16 amino acids long. Kept here is only the CDR3 DNA, which spans 48 bases and is read in frame from base 1. V was cut back by 1 base and J by 0 bases, leaving a gap of 10 bases between them.

The V and J segments used are TRBV7-2 and TRBJ1-3; matching of 6 bases hints at TRBD1 as the D gene. The clonotype was recovered from a person aged 18-65 years who received the Ad26.COV2.S COVID-19 vaccine or a placebo. Material: peripheral blood, obtained in a trial of Ad26.COV2.S vaccine versus placebo. The CDR3 in this case is CASSLVGQSSGNTIYF. The DNA reads as follows: TGTGCCAGCAGCTTAGTGGGACAAAGCTCTGGAAACACCATATATTTT.